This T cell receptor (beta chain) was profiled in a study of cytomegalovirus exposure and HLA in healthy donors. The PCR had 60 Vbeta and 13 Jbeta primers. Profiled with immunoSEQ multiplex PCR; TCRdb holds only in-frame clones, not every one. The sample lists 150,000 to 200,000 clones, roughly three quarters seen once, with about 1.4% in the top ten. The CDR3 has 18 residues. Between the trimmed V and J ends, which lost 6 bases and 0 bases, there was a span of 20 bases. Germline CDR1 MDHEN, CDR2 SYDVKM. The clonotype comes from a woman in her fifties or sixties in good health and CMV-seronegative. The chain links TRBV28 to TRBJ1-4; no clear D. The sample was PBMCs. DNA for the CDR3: TGTGCCAGCAGGGGAGAGAATTGGAATAGGCCAACTAATGAAAAACTGTTTTTT. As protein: CASRGENWNRPTNEKLFF. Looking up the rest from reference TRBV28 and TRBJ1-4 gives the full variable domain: DVKVTQSSRYLVKRTGEKVFLECVQDMDHENMFWYRQDPGLGLRLIYFSYDVKMKEKGDIPEGYSVSREKKERFSLILESASTNQTSMYLCASRGENWNRPTNEKLFFGSGTQLSVL.